What follows is one T cell receptor beta chain and its context. The source of the sample is a study of blood T cells in healthy people across ages. This CDR3 has 16 amino acids. V lost 4 bases and J lost 5; bases outside the gene matches: 6. Germline V lookup: CDR1 SGHNT, CDR2 YYREEE (reference sequence). Combining a sample-barcoded 5' primer with a J-beta primer mix, a second PCR ran for about 6 to 11 cycles. TCRdb reprocessed the 5' RACE reads via MiXCR and lists one record per CDR3 protein. The sample lists approximately 1.5 million distinct CDR3 sequences; around 36% were seen once. This chain links TRBV5-4 with TRBJ2-4; 13 bases are shared with TRBD2. This sequence was found in a woman in her 30s in good health. Sample: blood. The CDR3 nucleotides read TGTGCCAGCAGCCCCCGACTAGCGGGAGGAGAAAACATTCAGTACTTC. Its protein product is CASSPRLAGGENIQYF.